The rows below give T cell receptor beta chains drawn from one sample of a study of blood T cell repertoires in COVID-19. Profiled with immunoSEQ multiplex PCR; TCRdb holds only in-frame clones, not every one. The sample shows approximately 89,000 clones, approximately 78% of them seen only once. The sequencing sample was made of peripheral blood. Every receptor here comes from a human donor in a cohort sampled during active COVID-19. CDR3s include the opening cysteine and the closing phenylalanine or tryptophan. D genes are given only for firm matches. Size tells how often a clone was seen (once, few, many) or the class of an expanded clone, and some rows leave it out.

>TRBJ2-7|.|TRBD1|TRBV9
CASSPGTAPSFRLEQYF
TGTGCCAGCAGCCCTGGGACAGCCCCGTCTTTCCGTCTCGAGCAGTACTTC
>TRBJ1-3|.|TRBD1|TRBV9
CASSEGDRGGGNTIYF
TGTGCCAGCAGCGAGGGGGACAGAGGAGGTGGAAACACCATATATTTT
>TRBJ1-2|.|.|TRBV2
CASSWTDYGYTF
TGTGCCAGCAGTTGGACAGACTATGGCTACACCTTC
>TRBJ1-2|once|.|TRBV6-6
CASIRAGWDYGYTF
TGTGCCAGCATCCGGGCGGGCTGGGACTATGGCTACACCTTC
>TRBJ1-2|.|.|TRBV9
CASSLGPDYGYTF
TGTGCCAGCAGCCTTGGGCCAGACTATGGCTACACCTTC
>TRBJ2-5|.|.|TRBV24-1
CATSGVGQETQYF
TGTGCCACCAGTGGAGTCGGCCAAGAGACCCAGTACTTC
>TRBJ2-5|.|.|TRBV19
CASSARGSQETQYF
TGTGCCAGTAGTGCCCGTGGCAGTCAAGAGACCCAGTACTTC
>TRBJ2-1|.|TRBD1|TRBV18
CASSPAVHTQGAQRNEQFF
TGTGCCAGCTCACCCGCAGTGCACACACAGGGGGCGCAAAGAAATGAGCAGTTCTTC
>TRBJ2-1|.|.|TRBV5-4
CASSYPTTSSYNEQFF
TGTGCCAGCAGCTACCCGACAACGAGCTCCTATAATGAGCAGTTCTTC
>TRBJ1-1|few|TRBD1|TRBV7-2
CASSPDRVAAFF
TGTGCCAGCAGCCCCGACAGGGTGGCAGCTTTCTTT
>TRBJ2-2|.|.|TRBV5-1
CASSLAGVSNTGELFF
TGCGCCAGCAGCTTGGCGGGGGTGTCAAACACCGGGGAGCTGTTTTTT
>TRBJ1-1|.|TRBD1|TRBV6-2/TRBV6-3
CASSSRGLRDEAFF
TGTGCCAGCAGCTCCAGGGGGTTAAGGGACGAAGCTTTCTTT
>TRBJ1-4|few|TRBD1|TRBV6-5
CASSYYRGKEKLFF
TGTGCCAGCAGTTACTACAGGGGAAAGGAGAAACTGTTTTTT
>TRBJ1-1|.|.|TRBV7-9
CASSSQGFEAFF
TGTGCCAGCAGCTCACAGGGCTTTGAAGCTTTCTTT
>TRBJ2-7|.|TRBD2|TRBV18
CASSSTGASGRYEQYF
TGTGCCAGCTCGTCTACCGGGGCTAGCGGGAGATACGAGCAGTACTTC
>TRBJ1-1|.|.|TRBV7-9
CASSSAIGGETEAFF
TGTGCCAGCAGCTCCGCTATCGGGGGGGAGACTGAAGCTTTCTTT
>TRBJ2-7|.|TRBD1|TRBV6-5
CASRDTRTGIYEQYF
TGTGCCAGCAGGGATACAAGGACAGGGATCTACGAGCAGTACTTC
>TRBJ2-7|.|.|TRBV7-9
CASSLSGRAGVYEQYF
TGTGCCAGCAGCTTAAGTGGGCGGGCAGGGGTCTACGAGCAGTACTTC
>TRBJ1-1|.|TRBD1|TRBV2
CASSASGQGVAFF
TGTGCCAGCAGTGCCTCGGGGCAGGGGGTTGCTTTCTTT
>TRBJ1-1|.|TRBD1|TRBV7-8
CASSSRDRGSNTEAFF
TGTGCCAGCAGCTCCCGGGACAGGGGCTCGAACACTGAAGCTTTCTTT
>TRBJ2-5|.|TRBD2|TRBV7-2
CASSYQAGGNQETQYF
TGTGCCAGCAGCTACCAAGCGGGGGGCAACCAAGAGACCCAGTACTTC
>TRBJ2-2|few|.|TRBV18
CASSPRARGTGELFF
TGTGCCAGCTCACCCAGGGCCAGGGGAACCGGGGAGCTGTTTTTT
>TRBJ1-4|.|.|TRBV27
CASSNRPGIREKLFF
TGTGCCAGCAGCAATCGCCCGGGGATTAGGGAAAAACTGTTTTTT
>TRBJ2-7|.|TRBD1|TRBV6-2/TRBV6-3
CASSTFSQGRFSEQYF
TGTGCCAGCAGTACCTTCTCACAGGGGCGATTTTCCGAGCAGTACTTC
>TRBJ2-7|few|.|TRBV2
CASWADSDSYEQYF
TGTGCCAGCTGGGCCGATAGTGACTCCTACGAGCAGTACTTC
>TRBJ2-3|.|.|TRBV7-8
CASSLADGDTQYF
TGTGCCAGCAGCTTAGCCGACGGGGATACGCAGTATTTT
>TRBJ1-6|.|.|TRBV19
CASNTRDRRSPLHF
TGTGCCAGTAATACCAGGGATCGTCGATCACCCCTCCACTTT
>TRBJ1-6|.|TRBD1|TRBV6-5
CASSQGAPGDSPLHF
TGTGCCAGCAGTCAGGGGGCGCCGGGGGATTCACCCCTCCACTTT
>TRBJ1-1|once|.|TRBV4-1
CASTHLQTGYTEAFF
TGCGCCAGCACCCACCTTCAAACAGGGTACACTGAAGCTTTCTTT